This TCR beta chain was profiled in a study of cytomegalovirus exposure and HLA in healthy donors. The germline gives CDR1 MDHEN, CDR2 SYDVKM. The V and J ends lost 6 bases and 0 bases respectively, with 17 bases between them. The CDR3 consists of 16 residues. Study-wide findings and caveats: In a later analysis, 16,951 TCR beta sequences were associated with HLA alleles at 0.05 false discovery rate.

This clone was detected only a few times. Its antigen is undetermined. The PCR used 60 Vbeta and 13 Jbeta primers. The assay was immunoSEQ multiplex PCR, and TCRdb's table has in-frame clones only and misses some. The data hold some 90,000 clones, with approximately 60% observed a single time. The receptor was isolated from a boy aged 5-17 years in good health and CMV-seropositive. Material for sequencing was PBMCs. The V and J genes are TRBV28 and TRBJ1-1, with a weak D call TRBD1 (5 bases). CDR3 residues: CASRGGIRIVNTEAFF. CDR3 nucleotides: TGTGCCAGCAGGGGGGGGATTAGAATAGTGAACACTGAAGCTTTCTTT. The full variable domain, rest sourced from reference TRBV28 and TRBJ1-1, is DVKVTQSSRYLVKRTGEKVFLECVQDMDHENMFWYRQDPGLGLRLIYFSYDVKMKEKGDIPEGYSVSREKKERFSLILESASTNQTSMYLCASRGGIRIVNTEAFFGQGTRLTVV.